A selection of T cell receptor beta chains follows, all from one sample in a study of early stage breast cancer tumors. TCRdb keeps only in-frame clones here, not all; method: immunoSEQ multiplex PCR. In the table there are approximately 17,000 clones, more than 70% of which are singletons. Sequencing input: blood. The origin of the receptors is a person aged 70 to 85 with breast cancer. Each CDR3 is given with its conserved first and last residue. Each record gives: CDR3 protein, CDR3 DNA, D gene, V gene, J gene, CDR3 length, clone size. The D gene is left open where the match is weak. The size entry is marked missing in some rows and otherwise reads once, few, many or a size class.

CDR3: CASGGQDYNYGYTF
DNA: TGTGCCAGTGGCGGACAGGACTATAACTATGGCTACACCTTC
D: TRBD1
V: TRBV2
J: TRBJ1-2
length: 14
size: .

CDR3: CASSYFPSSGANVLTF
DNA: TGTGCCAGCAGTTACTTCCCATCCTCTGGGGCCAACGTCCTGACTTTC
D: .
V: TRBV6-5
J: TRBJ2-6
length: 16
size: .

CDR3: CASSLEQAPYEQYF
DNA: TGCGCCAGCAGCTTGGAGCAGGCTCCCTACGAGCAGTACTTC
D: .
V: TRBV5-1
J: TRBJ2-7
length: 14
size: .

CDR3: CASTSGQGEGRRTEAFF
DNA: TGTGCCAGCACCTCCGGACAGGGAGAAGGAAGGAGAACTGAAGCTTTCTTT
D: TRBD1
V: TRBV2
J: TRBJ1-1
length: 17
size: .

CDR3: CASSQDITGYGAFF
DNA: TGTGCCAGCAGCCAAGACATTACAGGGTATGGAGCTTTCTTT
D: .
V: TRBV14
J: TRBJ1-1
length: 14
size: .

CDR3: CASSVRGGHRETQYF
DNA: TGTGCCAGCAGCGTAAGGGGGGGCCACCGGGAGACCCAGTACTTC
D: .
V: TRBV9
J: TRBJ2-5
length: 15
size: .

CDR3: CTSSLGGDTQYF
DNA: TGTACCAGCAGCTTAGGAGGAGATACGCAGTATTTT
D: .
V: TRBV7-8
J: TRBJ2-3
length: 12
size: .

CDR3: CAVTGGANTEAFF
DNA: TGTGCCGTGACAGGGGGGGCGAACACTGAAGCTTTCTTT
D: TRBD1
V: TRBV19
J: TRBJ1-1
length: 13
size: .

CDR3: CASSWGGSGEQFF
DNA: TGCGCCAGCAGCTGGGGGGGTTCCGGGGAGCAGTTCTTC
D: TRBD2
V: TRBV5-1
J: TRBJ2-1
length: 13
size: .

CDR3: CASSLAGRSYNEQFF
DNA: TGCGCCAGCAGCTTGGCAGGGCGATCCTACAATGAGCAGTTCTTC
D: .
V: TRBV5-1
J: TRBJ2-1
length: 15
size: .

CDR3: CASSQARTGGGSTQYF
DNA: TGTGCCAGCAGCCAAGCCCGGACAGGAGGCGGGTCGACCCAGTACTTC
D: TRBD1
V: TRBV14
J: TRBJ2-5
length: 16
size: .

CDR3: CAWSPTVYNSPLHF
DNA: TGTGCCTGGAGTCCCACGGTTTATAATTCACCCCTCCACTTT
D: .
V: TRBV30
J: TRBJ1-6
length: 14
size: few

CDR3: CASSTPGQGVNTEAFF
DNA: TGTGCCAGCAGCACACCGGGACAGGGAGTTAACACTGAAGCTTTCTTT
D: .
V: TRBV21-1
J: TRBJ1-1
length: 16
size: few

CDR3: CASSFSAGSREQYF
DNA: TGTGCCAGCAGCTTTTCGGCGGGGTCTAGGGAGCAGTACTTC
D: .
V: TRBV11-2
J: TRBJ2-7
length: 14
size: .

CDR3: CAWSRQGGQPQHF
DNA: TGTGCCTGGAGCCGGCAGGGGGGTCAGCCCCAGCATTTT
D: TRBD1
V: TRBV30
J: TRBJ1-5
length: 13
size: .

CDR3: CASSQSALAGGSDTQYF
DNA: TGTGCCAGCAGCCAATCGGCACTAGCGGGGGGTTCAGATACGCAGTATTTT
D: TRBD2
V: TRBV4-2
J: TRBJ2-3
length: 17
size: .

CDR3: CASSLYRGDGELFF
DNA: TGTGCCAGCAGCTTATACAGGGGGGACGGGGAGCTGTTTTTT
D: TRBD1
V: TRBV11-3
J: TRBJ2-2
length: 14
size: .

CDR3: CASSLDGTGQETQYF
DNA: TGCGCCAGCAGCTTGGATGGGACAGGACAAGAGACCCAGTACTTC
D: TRBD1
V: TRBV5-1
J: TRBJ2-5
length: 15
size: .

CDR3: CASSDSLKAQHF
DNA: TGTGCCAGCAGTGATTCACTAAAGGCTCAGCATTTT
D: .
V: TRBV2
J: TRBJ1-5
length: 12
size: .

CDR3: CAWSVLEDTQYF
DNA: TGTGCCTGGAGTGTACTAGAAGATACGCAGTATTTT
D: .
V: TRBV30
J: TRBJ2-3
length: 12
size: .

CDR3: CASSFDASYGYTF
DNA: TGCGCCAGCAGCTTTGACGCTAGCTATGGCTACACCTTC
D: .
V: TRBV5-1
J: TRBJ1-2
length: 13
size: few

CDR3: CASSFTDRKNQPQHF
DNA: TGTGCCAGCAGTTTCACGGACAGGAAAAATCAGCCCCAGCATTTT
D: TRBD1
V: TRBV6-6
J: TRBJ1-5
length: 15
size: .

CDR3: CASSPRGISTNEKLFF
DNA: TGTGCCAGCAGCCCGAGAGGGATTTCAACTAATGAAAAACTGTTTTTT
D: .
V: TRBV7-6
J: TRBJ1-4
length: 16
size: .

CDR3: CATSRGQGVRYEQYF
DNA: TGTGCCACCAGCAGAGGACAGGGGGTACGCTACGAGCAGTACTTC
D: TRBD1
V: TRBV15
J: TRBJ2-7
length: 15
size: .

CDR3: CASSTDRVVYNSPLHF
DNA: TGTGCCAGCAGTACCGACAGGGTTGTCTATAATTCACCCCTCCACTTT
D: TRBD1
V: TRBV27
J: TRBJ1-6
length: 16
size: .

CDR3: CASAGGPMDTQYF
DNA: TGTGCCAGCGCGGGGGGGCCGATGGATACGCAGTATTTT
D: TRBD2
V: TRBV28
J: TRBJ2-3
length: 13
size: .

CDR3: CASSLGATQETQYF
DNA: TGCGCCAGCAGCTTGGGGGCAACTCAAGAGACCCAGTACTTC
D: .
V: TRBV5-1
J: TRBJ2-5
length: 14
size: .

CDR3: CSVRVDSNQPQHF
DNA: TGCAGCGTCCGGGTCGATAGCAATCAGCCCCAGCATTTT
D: .
V: TRBV29-1
J: TRBJ1-5
length: 13
size: few

CDR3: CASSIAGSGELFF
DNA: TGTGCCAGTAGTATAGCGGGGAGCGGGGAGCTGTTTTTT
D: .
V: TRBV19
J: TRBJ2-2
length: 13
size: .

CDR3: CASSLRGGLYGYTF
DNA: TGTGCCAGCAGCCTCAGAGGGGGCCTCTATGGCTACACCTTC
D: TRBD1
V: TRBV28
J: TRBJ1-2
length: 14
size: .

CDR3: CASSIRTGELFF
DNA: TGTGCCAGCAGTATACGGACCGGGGAGCTGTTTTTT
D: .
V: TRBV25-1
J: TRBJ2-2
length: 12
size: .

CDR3: CAWSVGRADGYTF
DNA: TGTGCCTGGAGTGTCGGCAGGGCGGATGGCTACACCTTC
D: .
V: TRBV30
J: TRBJ1-2
length: 13
size: .

CDR3: CASSPREHYSGANVLTF
DNA: TGTGCCAGCAGCCCTCGGGAACATTACTCTGGGGCCAACGTCCTGACTTTC
D: .
V: TRBV9
J: TRBJ2-6
length: 17
size: .

CDR3: CASIRDNTNQPQHF
DNA: TGTGCCAGCATTAGGGACAATACGAATCAGCCCCAGCATTTT
D: .
V: TRBV6-1
J: TRBJ1-5
length: 14
size: .

CDR3: CASSPRGGGLTYEQYF
DNA: TGTGCCAGCAGCCCCAGGGGCGGGGGACTGACCTACGAGCAGTACTTC
D: .
V: TRBV5-4
J: TRBJ2-7
length: 16
size: .

CDR3: CASSPPTGANTEAFF
DNA: TGTGCCAGCAGCCCCCCGACAGGGGCGAACACTGAAGCTTTCTTT
D: TRBD1
V: TRBV5-4
J: TRBJ1-1
length: 15
size: .

CDR3: CSGGLAGGSYNEQFF
DNA: TGCAGCGGAGGACTAGCGGGGGGATCCTACAATGAGCAGTTCTTC
D: TRBD2
V: TRBV29-1
J: TRBJ2-1
length: 15
size: .

CDR3: CASSQVRGARDTGELFF
DNA: TGTGCCAGCAGCCAAGTACGGGGGGCGCGAGACACCGGGGAGCTGTTTTTT
D: .
V: TRBV14
J: TRBJ2-2
length: 17
size: .

CDR3: CASSRASGTGFYEQYF
DNA: TGTGCCAGCAGCCGAGCCTCCGGGACAGGTTTTTACGAGCAGTACTTC
D: TRBD1
V: TRBV11-2
J: TRBJ2-7
length: 16
size: .

CDR3: CASSLELAGGDEQYF
DNA: TGTGCCAGCAGCTTGGAGCTAGCGGGGGGGGACGAGCAGTACTTC
D: TRBD2
V: TRBV5-6
J: TRBJ2-7
length: 15
size: .

CDR3: CASSPREGTEAFF
DNA: TGTGCCAGCAGCCCGAGAGAGGGCACTGAAGCTTTCTTT
D: .
V: TRBV7-6
J: TRBJ1-1
length: 13
size: .

CDR3: CASSPGGAEETQYF
DNA: TGCGCCAGCAGCCCGGGGGGCGCAGAAGAGACCCAGTACTTC
D: .
V: TRBV5-1
J: TRBJ2-5
length: 14
size: .

CDR3: CASSPYGQALNQPQHF
DNA: TGTGCCAGCAGCCCCTACGGACAGGCACTGAATCAGCCCCAGCATTTT
D: TRBD1
V: TRBV16
J: TRBJ1-5
length: 16
size: few

CDR3: CSVIRGQEAFF
DNA: TGCAGCGTTATCAGGGGGCAAGAAGCTTTCTTT
D: TRBD1
V: TRBV29-1
J: TRBJ1-1
length: 11
size: few

CDR3: CASRTGVGANVLTF
DNA: TGTGCCAGCAGGACAGGGGTAGGGGCCAACGTCCTGACTTTC
D: TRBD1
V: TRBV6-5
J: TRBJ2-6
length: 14
size: .

CDR3: CAWSKTTSGNTIYF
DNA: TGTGCCTGGAGTAAGACAACTTCTGGAAACACCATATATTTT
D: .
V: TRBV30
J: TRBJ1-3
length: 14
size: .

CDR3: CASSLGLQETQYF
DNA: TGTGCCAGCAGCTTGGGACTTCAAGAGACCCAGTACTTC
D: .
V: TRBV7-3
J: TRBJ2-5
length: 13
size: .

CDR3: CASSLAQNSGGPSSYEQYF
DNA: TGTGCCAGCAGCTTAGCGCAAAATAGCGGGGGCCCGAGCTCCTACGAGCAGTACTTC
D: TRBD2
V: TRBV7-6
J: TRBJ2-7
length: 19
size: .

CDR3: CASSVGGGGQLTNGYTF
DNA: TGCGCCAGCAGTGTTGGCGGTGGGGGCCAACTTACGAATGGCTACACCTTC
D: .
V: TRBV5-1
J: TRBJ1-2
length: 17
size: .

CDR3: CAISETSDYTGELFF
DNA: TGTGCCATCAGTGAGACCTCGGACTATACCGGGGAGCTGTTTTTT
D: .
V: TRBV10-3
J: TRBJ2-2
length: 15
size: .

CDR3: CASSVQGGPQHF
DNA: TGTGCCAGCAGTGTCCAGGGGGGGCCCCAGCATTTT
D: TRBD1
V: TRBV25-1
J: TRBJ1-5
length: 12
size: .

CDR3: CASSEWGGITEAFF
DNA: TGTGCCAGCAGTGAATGGGGAGGGATCACTGAAGCTTTCTTT
D: .
V: TRBV6-1
J: TRBJ1-1
length: 14
size: .

CDR3: CASSLMGAGNSPLHF
DNA: TGTGCCAGCAGCTTGATGGGGGCAGGGAATTCACCCCTCCACTTT
D: .
V: TRBV5-4
J: TRBJ1-6
length: 15
size: .

CDR3: CASSLGRPDNSPLHF
DNA: TGTGCCAGCAGCTTAGGGAGGCCAGATAATTCACCCCTCCACTTT
D: .
V: TRBV11-2
J: TRBJ1-6
length: 15
size: few